Listed below are T cell receptor beta chains from one sample, sequenced in a study of blood T cell repertoires in COVID-19. Some clones are missing from TCRdb's copy, which holds only in-frame ones; the method was immunoSEQ multiplex PCR. Here the sample spans some 360,000 clones, 70% to 90% being singletons. The sample comprised peripheral blood. These receptors all come from a woman aged 55-69 years with COVID-19, enrolled during active disease. Both conserved end residues are part of each CDR3. The D gene is left open where the match is weak. The size of a clone is reported for some rows only, either as once, few or many, or as a class for expanded clones.

J gene,V gene,D gene,clone size,CDR3 DNA,CDR3 protein
TRBJ2-6,TRBV4-2,TRBD1,-,TGTGCCAGCAGAAATCAACCACAGGGGGCTGGGGCCAACGTCCTGACTTTC,CASRNQPQGAGANVLTF
TRBJ1-2,TRBV7-9,TRBD1,-,TGTGCCAGCAGCGTCCCGGGGACAGCATATGGCTACACCTTC,CASSVPGTAYGYTF
TRBJ1-5,TRBV24-1,TRBD1,-,TGTGCCACCAGTGATTCTCGGACAGGGGAAAGTCAGCCCCAGCATTTT,CATSDSRTGESQPQHF
TRBJ2-1,TRBV5-1,TRBD2,-,TGCGCCAGCAGTACCGGGAGGCGAGAACACAATGAGCAGTTCTTC,CASSTGRREHNEQFF
TRBJ1-2,TRBV6-5,TRBD1,-,TGTGCCAGCATTGGGCGAATGGACAGGATATATGGCTACACCTTC,CASIGRMDRIYGYTF
TRBJ2-6,TRBV3-1/TRBV3-2,-,-,TGTGCCAGCAGCCAAGAAGGTGGCAGGGCCCAGGGGGCCAACGTCCTGACTTTC,CASSQEGGRAQGANVLTF
TRBJ1-1,TRBV11-2,-,-,TGTGCCAGCAGCTTTTGGGGGGGCACTGAAGCTTTCTTT,CASSFWGGTEAFF
TRBJ1-4,TRBV3-1/TRBV3-2,-,once,TGTGCCAGCAGCCAATGGACAGCTGAAAAACTGTTTTTT,CASSQWTAEKLFF
TRBJ1-6,TRBV19,TRBD1,few,TGTGCCAGTAGTGATGACAGGGGGTGGAATTCACCCCTCCACTTT,CASSDDRGWNSPLHF
TRBJ2-6,TRBV6-6,-,-,TGTGCCAGCAGACCCCGGTCTGGGGCCAACGTCCTGACTTTC,CASRPRSGANVLTF
TRBJ1-6,TRBV7-6,-,-,TGTGCCAGCAGCTCCCGTTATGAGGGCGACAATTCACCCCTCCACTTT,CASSSRYEGDNSPLHF
TRBJ2-1,TRBV28,-,-,TGTGCCAGCAGACATAACTACAATGAGCAGTTCTTC,CASRHNYNEQFF
TRBJ2-5,TRBV11-3,-,-,TGTGCCAGCAGCACTGGGGGCAGCCAAGAGACCCAGTACTTC,CASSTGGSQETQYF
TRBJ2-5,TRBV28,TRBD2,-,TGTGCCAGCAAACTAGCGGGGGGGCCTGAGACCCAGTACTTC,CASKLAGGPETQYF
TRBJ2-5,TRBV5-1,-,-,TGCGCCAGCAGCTCAACGGGCGGGGCCGGAGAGACCCAGTACTTC,CASSSTGGAGETQYF
TRBJ2-7,TRBV7-3,TRBD2,-,TGTGCCAGCAGCCCGGGACCCCGGGGGGTATACGAGCAGTACTTC,CASSPGPRGVYEQYF
TRBJ1-2,TRBV19,-,-,TGTGCCAGTACCCCTGGCAGGGGTAACTATGGCTACACCTTC,CASTPGRGNYGYTF